This T cell receptor beta chain was retrieved from a study of blood T cell repertoires in COVID-19. Turning to the study itself: Spain, Italy and the United States supplied samples that represented acute and convalescent COVID-19. PBMCs, B-cell-depleted T cells, or T cells were the source of the cDNA or gDNA that made up the material.

The germline V gene encodes CDR1 SGHRS and CDR2 YFSETQ. Trimming took 3 bases from V and 6 from J; bases not matched to a gene: 12. The CDR3 totals 16 residues. Authors' analysis steps: Estimation of nucleated cell counts relied on the amplification of reference gene primers. Clones were sequenced by immunoSEQ multiplex PCR, and TCRdb holds only the in-frame ones, with some missing. Clone size and V and J calls were adopted from that table, with D and trimming inferred from the DNA. The data show some 120,000 clones, approximately 82% seen once. The material sequenced was peripheral blood. This chain links TRBV5-1 with TRBJ2-3, with 8 bases aligning to TRBD2. This receptor was identified in a man aged 65 to 85 with active or convalescent COVID-19. Here the CDR3 DNA reads TGCGCCAGCAGCTCTGGTGGGACTAGACTAAGCGATACGCAGTATTTT. Amino acid sequence: CASSSGGTRLSDTQYF.